Presented here are 10 T cell receptor beta chains from one specimen sequenced in a study of Ad26.COV2.S vaccination and SARS-CoV-2 variants. The method was immunoSEQ multiplex PCR; TCRdb's version includes in-frame clones alone and lacks a portion of them. The sample consists of 350,000 to 450,000 clones, approximately 90% of them appearing once. The source was peripheral blood, collected after recovery from COVID-19. The receptors shown here come from a human donor who had recovered from COVID-19.

The CDR3 reads CASTAGSLETQYF. As DNA, the CDR3 is TGTGCCAGCACCGCGGGTAGCTTAGAGACCCAGTACTTC. The chain joins TRBV7-9 to TRBJ2-5, with D perhaps matching TRBD2 (5 bases). V lost 7 bases and J lost 4, with 13 bases in between. The germline CDR1 and CDR2 sequences are SEHNR and FQNEAQ (reference sequence). The length of the CDR3 is 13 residues.

This chain joins TRBV5-4 and TRBJ2-2; D is possibly TRBD1 (8 bases). Germline V gene sequence: CDR1 SGHNT, CDR2 YYREEE (reference sequence). The CDR3 is made up of 16 amino acids. V dropped 0 bases and J dropped 2 bases, with 11 bases sitting between them. Here the CDR3 DNA reads TGTGCCAGCAGCTTGGACAGGGGGGGAAACACCGGGGAGCTGTTTTTT. It codes for CASSLDRGGNTGELFF.

This chain uses TRBV6-5 with TRBJ1-1; no firm D call. Germline CDR1 is MNHEY and CDR2 is SVGAGI. The CDR3 has 15 amino acids. V lost 2 bases, J lost 1 base, and 11 bases lay in between. CDR3 DNA: TGTGCCAGCAGTTACGGAGGTTCAGAGAACACTGAAGCTTTCTTT. It specifies CASSYGGSENTEAFF.

The chain uses TRBV10-1 and TRBJ2-3; 11 bases agree with TRBD2. The germline CDR1 and CDR2 sequences are WNHNN and SYGVQD (reference sequence). The CDR3 is 16 amino acids. With V trimmed by 3 bases and J by 0 bases, 2 bases remained unmatched. Here the CDR3 reads CASSDRLAGSTDTQYF. The CDR3, as DNA: TGCGCCAGCAGTGATCGACTAGCGGGGAGCACAGATACGCAGTATTTT.

This clone was seen more than once but under ten times. Other DNA variants within this sample encode the same CDR3. This chain links TRBV3-1 (or the pseudogene TRBV3-2) with TRBJ1-2, with 9 bases identical to TRBD1. This CDR3 comprises 15 residues. Germline V CDR1 and CDR2: LGHDT, YNNKEL (reference sequence). V shed 1 base and J 2 bases; nucleotides not matched to a gene: 2. CDR3 residues: CASSQGTGANYGYTF. The CDR3 nucleotides read TGTGCCAGCAGCCAAGGGACAGGGGCGAACTATGGCTACACCTTC.

This rearrangement joins TRBV18 to TRBJ2-7; 7 nucleotides match TRBD1. Germline lookup yields CDR1 KGHSH and CDR2 LQKENI. CDR3 length: 15 residues. Trimming removed 6 bases from V and 3 bases from J; junction bases left unmatched: 11. The CDR3 spells CASSGNRGRFYEQYF. Here the CDR3 DNA reads TGTGCCAGCTCCGGAAACAGGGGAAGGTTCTACGAGCAGTACTTC.

The V call is TRBV24-1, the J call TRBJ1-6, with TRBD1 matching 7 bases. J was trimmed by 10 bases and V by 3 bases; bases with no gene match: 2. The CDR3 consists of 13 residues. Germline assignment: CDR1 KGHDR and CDR2 SFDVKD. In nucleotides, the CDR3 is TGTGCCACCAGTGATCGGACAGGCTCACCCCTCCACTTT. As protein: CATSDRTGSPLHF.

The gene calls are TRBV6-5 and TRBJ2-5; no definite D call. The CDR3 length is 15 residues. V was cut by 0 bases and J by 1 base, with 9 bases left in between. The germline V gene has CDR1 MNHEY and CDR2 SVGAGI. CDR3 sequence: CASSYSSRSQETQYF. The CDR3, as DNA: TGTGCCAGCAGTTACTCATCAAGGTCCCAAGAGACCCAGTACTTC.

V and J are TRBV15 and TRBJ2-1; D is possibly TRBD1 (5 bases). Germline CDR1 and CDR2: LNHNV and YYDKDF (reference sequence). Trimming removed 4 bases at V and 8 bases at J, with 18 bases between. The CDR3 consists of 15 residues. In DNA form, the CDR3 reads TGTGCCACCAGCATAGCAGGGTTCCCTGGCGATGAGCAGTTCTTC. Its translation: CATSIAGFPGDEQFF.

The V and J genes are TRBV6-6 and TRBJ2-1; D is perhaps TRBD1 (6 bases). Germline V gene sequence: CDR1 MNHNY, CDR2 SVGAGI (reference sequence). This CDR3 is built from 17 residues. With 5 bases removed from V and 5 bases from J, the gap between germline ends came to 22 bases. CDR3 sequence (DNA): TGTGCCAGCAGTCCCCTGCTTACAGGGTATAGGAACAATGAGCAGTTCTTC. Protein sequence: CASSPLLTGYRNNEQFF.